The source of this T cell receptor beta chain is a study of TIL therapy for anti-PD-1-resistant metastatic lung cancer. The V and J ends lost 2 bases and 2 bases respectively, with 7 bases between them. Per the germline V gene, CDR1 is SGHKS and CDR2 is YYEKEE (reference sequence). The CDR3 extends over 13 amino acids. The immunoSEQ assay was v3. This table comes from immunoSEQ multiplex PCR, and its TCRdb copy is limited to in-frame clones, with some not included. This table holds 50,000 to 70,000 clones, 55% to 70% found once. The study, taken as a whole, reports: Infused TIL clonotypes partially replaced the baseline blood repertoire, then decayed over months.

Noted time point: pre-treatment sample, taken before nivolumab and TIL therapy. Regarding this clone: What it binds is not known.

Specimen: blood, collected at baseline. This TCR derives from a person between 25 and 79 years old with non-small cell lung cancer. This chain uses TRBV5-5 with TRBJ2-5; D unclear. The CDR3 is CASSFILQETQYF. The CDR3 bases are TGTGCCAGCAGCTTCATATTACAAGAGACCCAGTACTTC.